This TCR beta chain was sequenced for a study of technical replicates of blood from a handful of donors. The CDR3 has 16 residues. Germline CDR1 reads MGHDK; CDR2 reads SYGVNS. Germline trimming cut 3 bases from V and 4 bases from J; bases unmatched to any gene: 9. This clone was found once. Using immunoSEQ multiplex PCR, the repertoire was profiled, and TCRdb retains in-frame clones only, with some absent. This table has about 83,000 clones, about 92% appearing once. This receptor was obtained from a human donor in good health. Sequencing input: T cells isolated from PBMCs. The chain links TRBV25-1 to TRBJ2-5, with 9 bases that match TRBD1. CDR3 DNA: TGTGCCAGCAGTGATGGGGTCCGGACAGGGGTAGAGACCCAGTACTTC. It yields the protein CASSDGVRTGVETQYF. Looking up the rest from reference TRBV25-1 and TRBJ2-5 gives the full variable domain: EADIYQTPRYLVIGTGKKITLECSQTMGHDKMYWYQQDPGMELHLIHYSYGVNSTEKGDLSSESTVSRIRTEHFPLTLESARPSHTSQYLCASSDGVRTGVETQYFGPGTRLLVL.